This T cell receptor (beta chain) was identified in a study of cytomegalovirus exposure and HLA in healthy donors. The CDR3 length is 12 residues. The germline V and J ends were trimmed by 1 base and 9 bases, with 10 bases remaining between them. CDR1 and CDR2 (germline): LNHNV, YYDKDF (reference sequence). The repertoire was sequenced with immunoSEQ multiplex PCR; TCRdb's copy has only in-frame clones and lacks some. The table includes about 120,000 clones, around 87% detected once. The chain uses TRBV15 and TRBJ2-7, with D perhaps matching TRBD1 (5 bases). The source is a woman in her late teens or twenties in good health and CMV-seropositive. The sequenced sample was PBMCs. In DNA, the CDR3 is TGTGCCACCAGCAGAGCTCAGGGCCCGCAGTACTTC. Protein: CATSRAQGPQYF.